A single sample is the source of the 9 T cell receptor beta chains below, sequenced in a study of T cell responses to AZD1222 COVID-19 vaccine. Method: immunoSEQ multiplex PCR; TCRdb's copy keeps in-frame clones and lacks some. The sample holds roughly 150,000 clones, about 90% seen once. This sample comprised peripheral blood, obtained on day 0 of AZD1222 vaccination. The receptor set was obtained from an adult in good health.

DNA of the CDR3: TGTGCCAGCAGGGACAGGGGGATCTATGGCTACACCTTC. It translates to CASRDRGIYGYTF. V usage is TRBV12-3 or TRBV12-4 and J usage is TRBJ1-2; 10 positions match TRBD1. The trim removed 6 bases at V and 4 bases at J, leaving 2 bases unmatched. This CDR3 contains 13 residues.

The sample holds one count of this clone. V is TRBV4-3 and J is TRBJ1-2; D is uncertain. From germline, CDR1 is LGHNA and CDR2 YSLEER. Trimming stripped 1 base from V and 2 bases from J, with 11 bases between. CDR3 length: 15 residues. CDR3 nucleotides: TGCGCCAGCAGCCAAGGACGGACTGGAAACTATGGCTACACCTTC. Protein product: CASSQGRTGNYGYTF.

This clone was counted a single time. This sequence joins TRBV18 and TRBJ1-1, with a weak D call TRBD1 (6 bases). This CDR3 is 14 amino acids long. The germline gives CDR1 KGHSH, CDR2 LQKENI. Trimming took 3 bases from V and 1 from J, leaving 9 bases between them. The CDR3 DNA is TGTGCCAGCTCACCCGGACAGCCGAACACTGAAGCTTTCTTT. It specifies CASSPGQPNTEAFF.

CDR3 amino acids: CATSNLWEGEQFF. The CDR3 coding sequence is TGTGCCACCAGCAATCTATGGGAGGGTGAGCAGTTCTTC. The chain links TRBV15 to TRBJ2-1; 7 bases map to TRBD2. The CDR3 covers 13 residues. Germline values: CDR1 LNHNV, CDR2 YYDKDF (reference sequence). With V trimmed by 4 bases and J by 9 bases, 6 bases remained unmatched.

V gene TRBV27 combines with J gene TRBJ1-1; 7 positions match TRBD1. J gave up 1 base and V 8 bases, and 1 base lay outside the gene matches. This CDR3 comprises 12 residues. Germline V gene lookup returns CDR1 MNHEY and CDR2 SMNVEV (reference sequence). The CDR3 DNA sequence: TGTGCCAGCCACAGGGGGAACACTGAAGCTTTCTTT. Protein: CASHRGNTEAFF.

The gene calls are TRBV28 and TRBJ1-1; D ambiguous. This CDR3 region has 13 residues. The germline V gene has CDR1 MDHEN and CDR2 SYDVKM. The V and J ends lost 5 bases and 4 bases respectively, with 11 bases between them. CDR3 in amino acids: CASSTPHTTEAFF. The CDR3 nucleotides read TGTGCCAGCAGTACCCCTCACACCACTGAAGCTTTCTTT.

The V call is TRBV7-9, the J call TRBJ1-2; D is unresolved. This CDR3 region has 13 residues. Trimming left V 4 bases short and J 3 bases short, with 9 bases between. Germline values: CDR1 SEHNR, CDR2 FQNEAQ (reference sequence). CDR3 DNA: TGTGCCAGCAGCTCGACGGAATACTATGGCTACACCTTC. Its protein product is CASSSTEYYGYTF.

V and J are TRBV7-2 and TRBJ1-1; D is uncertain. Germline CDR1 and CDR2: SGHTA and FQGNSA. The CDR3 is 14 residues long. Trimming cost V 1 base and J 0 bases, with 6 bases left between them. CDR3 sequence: CASSLGQMNTEAFF. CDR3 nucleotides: TGTGCCAGCAGCTTAGGACAAATGAACACTGAAGCTTTCTTT.

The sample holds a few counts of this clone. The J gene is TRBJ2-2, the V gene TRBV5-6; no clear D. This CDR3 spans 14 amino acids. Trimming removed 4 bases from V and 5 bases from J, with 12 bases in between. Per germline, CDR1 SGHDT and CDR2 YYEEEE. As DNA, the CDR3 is TGTGCCAGCAGCCCTAATCGGGCGACCGGGGAGCTGTTTTTT. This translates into CASSPNRATGELFF.